This T cell receptor (beta chain) was found in a study of PD-1 blockade in classical Hodgkin lymphoma. Findings and caveats of the study: At baseline, newly diagnosed patients reportedly showed less TCR diversity than healthy donors. While CD8+ TCR diversity did not rise significantly by C4D1, CD4+ TCR diversity did.

Stated time point: cycle 4 day 1 (C4D1), after 5 to 7 weeks of nivolumab. Relapse was seen in all patients after autologous stem cell transplantation, and brentuximab vedotin exposure was variable. Under best response, outcomes were complete response, partial response or progressive disease. This clone has more than one count but fewer than ten. Its antigen is undetermined. CDR3 length equals 16 residues. V trimming: 5 bases; J trimming: 3 bases; junction bases outside the gene matches: 7. Germline V gives CDR1 SEHNR, CDR2 FQNEAQ (reference sequence). Libraries were prepared by immunoSEQ multiplex PCR; TCRdb keeps only in-frame clonotypes and omits some of them. The data show roughly 48,000 clones, 86% seen once.

The rearrangement links TRBV7-9 to TRBJ2-1, with TRBD1 matching 10 bases. The TCR was taken from a human donor with classical Hodgkin lymphoma. The material sequenced was peripheral blood mononuclear cells (PBMCs), taken before the fourth cycle of nivolumab. The CDR3 loop reads CASSPTGQGNYNEQFF. The CDR3 DNA reads TGTGCCAGCAGCCCTACGGGACAGGGGAACTACAATGAGCAGTTCTTC.